Detailed here is one T cell receptor beta chain. The antigen remains unidentified. These data originate in a study of response to subunit inactivated influenza vaccine. Study-wide points: After each seasonal influenza vaccination, few new T cells are recruited, the authors suggested.

This CDR3 contains 14 residues. Germline V gene data show CDR1 as SGHVS and CDR2 as FNYEAQ. V shed 5 bases and J shed 3 bases, with 13 bases lying between them. Via MiXCR, TCRdb re-called the RT-PCR reads, giving one row per CDR3 protein. The repertoire holds fewer than 600,000 distinct CDR3 sequences, approximately 7.8% seen once, with 13% in the top ten. The sequencing here drew on PBMCs from blood, taken approximately 25 months after vaccination. The gene calls are TRBV7-6 and TRBJ2-5; D unresolved. The TCR sequence derives from a man aged 50-75 years who received an inactivated influenza vaccine. CDR3 loop: CASSLRPGKETQYF. In DNA, the CDR3 is TGTGCCAGCAGCCTCCGGCCAGGAAAAGAGACCCAGTACTTC.